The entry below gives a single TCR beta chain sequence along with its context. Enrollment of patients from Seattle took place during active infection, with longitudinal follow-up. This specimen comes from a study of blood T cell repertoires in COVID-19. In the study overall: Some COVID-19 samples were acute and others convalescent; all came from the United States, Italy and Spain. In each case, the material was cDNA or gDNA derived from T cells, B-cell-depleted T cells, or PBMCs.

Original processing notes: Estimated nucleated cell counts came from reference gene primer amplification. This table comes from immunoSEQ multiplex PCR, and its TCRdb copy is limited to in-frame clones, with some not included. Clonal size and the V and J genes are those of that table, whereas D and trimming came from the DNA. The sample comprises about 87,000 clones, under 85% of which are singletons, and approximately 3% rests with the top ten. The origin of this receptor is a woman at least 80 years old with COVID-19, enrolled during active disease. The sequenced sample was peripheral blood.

CDR3 sequence (DNA): TGTGCCAGCAGTTTGGGTGCCGAGGCACCCCTCCACTTT. Amino acids: CASSLGAEAPLHF. The V and J genes are TRBV12-3 or TRBV12-4 and TRBJ1-6; no clear D. This CDR3 is built from 13 residues. V dropped 3 bases and J dropped 11 bases, with 11 bases sitting between them.